This record looks at one T cell receptor (beta chain) sequence and its context. This record comes from a study of blood T cell repertoires in COVID-19. Study-wide context: COVID-19 samples from acute and convalescent phases originated in the United States, Italy and Spain. The cDNA or gDNA used as material had been derived from T cells, B-cell-depleted T cells, or PBMCs.

The CDR3 loop spans 14 amino acids. V gave up 3 bases and J gave up 4 bases, with 10 bases separating them. Germline lookup yields CDR1 MNHNS and CDR2 SASEGT. The repertoire was sequenced with immunoSEQ multiplex PCR; TCRdb's copy has only in-frame clones and lacks some. The table includes 130,000 or so clones, approximately 88% detected once. The sample comprised peripheral blood. The V and J genes are TRBV6-1 and TRBJ2-1; possibly TRBD2 for D (6 bases). This clonotype was obtained from a man between 65 and 85 years old with active COVID-19. In nucleotides, the CDR3 is TGTGCCAGCAGTGAGGGAGGAGTGTACAATGAGCAGTTCTTC. Translated, it gives CASSEGGVYNEQFF.